This T cell receptor (beta chain) was identified in a study of regulatory T cells in long-lasting Graves disease. About this clonotype itself: The antigen remains unidentified.

iRepertoire HTBI primers and Arm-PCR of CDR3 regions built TCR beta libraries. TCRdb processed the multiplex PCR reads anew with MiXCR; each CDR3 protein has one entry. The data contain about 290,000 distinct CDR3 sequences, around a fifth of them seen just once; the ten biggest clones take up 56%. Time point of the sample: persistent/refractory GD, antithyroid drugs over 5 years with positive TRAb. Researchers made the TCR library from RNA that was extracted from PBMCs. Looked up from germline, CDR1 is MGHDK and CDR2 is SYGVNS. This CDR3 comprises 13 residues. Trimming shortened V by 3 bases and J by 7 bases, and 7 bases separated the two germline ends. Study-level findings and limits: It was in persistent disease that TRBV28, TRBJ1-2 and TRBJ2-5 were favored.

The sample in question was peripheral blood mononuclear cells (PBMCs), obtained when the disease was refractory, from a patient treated with antithyroid drugs. The chain links TRBV25-1 to TRBJ1-6; D is uncertain. The clonotype originates from a female donor with Graves disease. The CDR3 here is CASSEQRNSPLHF. CDR3 sequence (DNA): TGTGCCAGCAGTGAGCAGCGAAATTCACCCCTCCACTTT. The full variable domain, its missing parts supplied by reference TRBV25-1 and TRBJ1-6, is EADIYQTPRYLVIGTGKKITLECSQTMGHDKMYWYQQDPGMELHLIHYSYGVNSTEKGDLSSESTVSRIRTEHFPLTLESARPSHTSQYLCASSEQRNSPLHFGNGTRLTVT.